Listed below are T cell receptor beta chains from one sample, sequenced in a study of OX40 agonist ivuxolimab in advanced cancers. TCRdb's table, derived via immunoSEQ multiplex PCR, lists solely in-frame clones and lacks some. The data show 40,000 or so clones, 88% seen once. The sample in question was CD4+ or CD8+ T cells sorted from blood, obtained in a trial of the OX40 agonist ivuxolimab. Receptors were obtained from an adult with an advanced solid tumor such as melanoma, head and neck, liver or kidney cancer. Both conserved end residues are trimmed from each CDR3.

v_gene	j_gene	CDR3aa
TRBV6-4	TRBJ1-2	ASSEAGGDGYT
TRBV6-6	TRBJ2-2	ASSLTDTGELF
TRBV27	TRBJ2-3	ASSLQTREGPTDTQY
TRBV13	TRBJ2-7	ASSPPDSVGYEQY
TRBV19	TRBJ2-3	ASNNRVLNTQY
TRBV6-6	TRBJ1-3	ASSFGQGSGNTIY
TRBV4-1	TRBJ1-1	ASSYLGNTEAF
TRBV14	TRBJ1-1	ASSHLLTGKGDTEAF
TRBV15	TRBJ2-7	ATSRDRRSSYEQY
TRBV7-9	TRBJ1-1	ASSWGHKTEAF
TRBV5-1	TRBJ1-5	ASSLPGEGNQPQH
TRBV27	TRBJ1-2	ASSPTGGGLDGYT
TRBV6-1	TRBJ2-1	ASSEGLAYNEQF
TRBV19	TRBJ1-2	ASSAHRGDGYT
TRBV27	TRBJ2-2	ASSLGGRELF
TRBV27	TRBJ1-1	ASYLGAHTEAF
TRBV7-2	TRBJ2-1	ASSPLGLAGAGSYNEQF
TRBV27	TRBJ1-1	ASLPPGQSVGF
TRBV7-6	TRBJ2-7	ASSLGGGGYEQY
TRBV7-8	TRBJ2-7	ASSSPDGVITYEQY
TRBV7-9	TRBJ2-1	ASSPGGADYNEQF
TRBV7-8	TRBJ1-5	ASSSTLGGSNQPQH
TRBV6-4	TRBJ1-1	ASSDGWDVAF
TRBV5-4	TRBJ2-1	ASSLRLAGVDEQF
TRBV6-5	TRBJ2-5	ASSPSGGRETQY
TRBV28	TRBJ2-3	ASRHDGISGTDTQY
TRBV6-5	TRBJ2-2	ASSSPILPGELF